The following is a TCR beta chain sequence with its context. Its specificity is not known. The sample comes from a study of identical twins. Broader study findings: Not following the same donors, the study drew its conclusions from cross-sectional statistical analysis. With abundant cord blood beta clonotypes, insertions were fewer; memory repertoires showed no such pattern.

From the 5' RACE reads, TCRdb called clonotypes with MiXCR, one entry per CDR3 protein. This sample has 450,000 or so distinct CDR3 sequences, with 14% found just once. The CDR3 has 13 residues. Trimming removed 5 bases at V and 6 bases at J, with 15 bases between. Germline values: CDR1 SGHRS, CDR2 YFSETQ. The data were also submitted as part of a second study, on yellow fever vaccine responses in identical twins. That work states: Twins' T cell vaccine responses reportedly looked partly convergent, partly personalized.

The chain combines TRBV5-1 with TRBJ2-7; D remains ambiguous. The receptor was isolated from a woman aged 18-29 years in good health. Sequencing input: CD4+ T cells sorted from blood. The CDR3 region has the DNA TGCGCCAGCAGTGGTAAAGGCCCAAGCGAGCAGTACTTC. This encodes CASSGKGPSEQYF.